This entry features one TCR beta chain sequence. Its specificity is not known. This specimen belongs to a study of CD4+ T cells in melanoma. Whole-study findings and limits: Reportedly, melanoma neoantigen-specific CD4+ T cells showed varied differentiation states. CD8+ T cell, macrophage and B cell function reportedly correlated with neoantigen-specific CD4+ T cells.

Germline V lookup: CDR1 LGHNA, CDR2 YNFKEQ. The CDR3 totals 14 residues. Trimming cost V 4 bases and J 2 bases, with 10 bases left between them. Assay used: immunoSEQ multiplex PCR; TCRdb lists only in-frame clones, some missing. The data show 120,000 to 150,000 clones, about 90% seen once. The receptor's source is a human donor with melanoma. The rearrangement links TRBV4-2 to TRBJ2-3, with D uncertain. The CDR3 DNA reads as TGTGCCAGCAGCCGGCGGAGCCTCACAGATACGCAGTATTTT. Its translation: CASSRRSLTDTQYF.